This TCR beta chain was found in a study of T cells in Graves' hyperthyroidism and ophthalmopathy. The CDR3 totals 14 residues. The germline CDR1 and CDR2 sequences are MDHEN and SYDVKM. Trimming pared 6 bases from V and 6 bases from J, leaving 12 bases between. Uncontrolled infection, other autoimmune disease, pregnancy or lactation barred patients from enrollment. Source material for PBMCs was around 10 ml fresh peripheral blood. The source material, RNA transcripts, was used to amplify TCR beta CDR3 regions. HTBI primers were used for first-round RT-PCR of the TCR CDR3. TCRdb ran MiXCR on the multiplex PCR reads and lists one entry per CDR3 protein. Seen here are 400,000 or so distinct CDR3 sequences, more than 14% observed once, and the top ten hold roughly 21%. Whole-study findings and limits: In blood, most of the thyroid clonotypes expanded above 0.001 were also present. Ophthalmopathy was told apart from stable hyperthyroidism by a 13 V-J model.

In this sample, this clonotype turned up many times. No antigen is known for it. Input material: blood. The TCR sequence derives from a woman in her 30s with Graves' ophthalmopathy. The genes are TRBV28 and TRBJ1-6; D gene ambiguous. This chain's CDR3 is CASRNAGPNSPLHF. The CDR3 bases are TGTGCCAGCAGGAACGCGGGTCCTAATTCACCCCTCCACTTT.